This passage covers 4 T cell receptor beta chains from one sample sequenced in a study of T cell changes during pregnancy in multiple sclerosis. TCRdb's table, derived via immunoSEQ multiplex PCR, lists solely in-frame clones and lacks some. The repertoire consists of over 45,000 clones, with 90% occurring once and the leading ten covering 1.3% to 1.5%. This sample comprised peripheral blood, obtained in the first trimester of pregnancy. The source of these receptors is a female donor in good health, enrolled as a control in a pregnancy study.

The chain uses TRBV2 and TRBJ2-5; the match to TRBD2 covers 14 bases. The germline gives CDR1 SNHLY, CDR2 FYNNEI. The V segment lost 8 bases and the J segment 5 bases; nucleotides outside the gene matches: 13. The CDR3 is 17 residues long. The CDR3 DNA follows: TGTGCCAGCGCAAGACTAGCGGGGGGGCTGCTTCGCGAGACCCAGTACTTC. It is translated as CASARLAGGLLRETQYF.

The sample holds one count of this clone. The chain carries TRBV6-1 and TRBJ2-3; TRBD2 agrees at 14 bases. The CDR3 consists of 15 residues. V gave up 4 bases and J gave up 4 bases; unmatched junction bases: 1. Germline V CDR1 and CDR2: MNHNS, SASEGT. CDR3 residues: CASSGLAGGSDTQYF. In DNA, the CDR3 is TGTGCCAGCAGTGGACTAGCGGGAGGGTCAGATACGCAGTATTTT.

The CDR3 loop reads CASSLGLAGTGELFF. DNA for the CDR3: TGTGCCAGCAGCTTGGGACTAGCGGGCACCGGGGAGCTGTTTTTT. This chain joins TRBV5-4 and TRBJ2-2, with 10 bases matching TRBD2. Trimming removed 0 bases from V and 4 bases from J; junction bases left unmatched: 0. Germline values: CDR1 SGHNT, CDR2 YYREEE (reference sequence). CDR3 size: 15 residues. Combining the CDR3 with reference TRBV5-4 and TRBJ2-2 gives the whole variable domain ETGVTQSPTHLIKTRGQQVTLRCSSQSGHNTVSWYQQALGQGPQFIFQYYREEENGRGNFPPRFSGLQFPNYSSELNVNALELDDSALYLCASSLGLAGTGELFFGEGSRLTVL.

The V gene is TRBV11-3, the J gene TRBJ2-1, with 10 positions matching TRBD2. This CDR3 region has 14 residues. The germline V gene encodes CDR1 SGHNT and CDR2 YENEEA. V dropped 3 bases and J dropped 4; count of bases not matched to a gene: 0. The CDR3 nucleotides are TGTGCCAGCAGCTTGACTAGCGGGTACAATGAGCAGTTCTTC. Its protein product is CASSLTSGYNEQFF.